The sequence of this T cell receptor beta chain was determined in a study of cytomegalovirus exposure and HLA in healthy donors. Germline V gene lookup returns CDR1 SNHLY and CDR2 FYNNEI. V gave up 4 bases and J gave up 4 bases; unmatched junction bases: 4. The CDR3 spans 15 residues. The study sampled nominally healthy donors, though unrecorded immune exposures were likely. Worth noting for this clone: The target antigen is unknown.

Findings and caveats of the study: TCR beta V- and J-gene trimming was later associated with a missense DCLRE1C variant. The later analysis indicated that the majority of CMV-associated TCR beta chains appeared HLA-restricted.

PCR involved 60 Vbeta and 13 Jbeta primers. Here immunoSEQ multiplex PCR was the method, and the copy in TCRdb shows in-frame clones only, minus some. The table records some 120,000 clones, more than 80% of them present only once. The sample taken for sequencing was PBMCs. This clonotype was sampled from a male donor in good health and CMV-seronegative. This sequence joins TRBV2 and TRBJ2-7; TRBD2 agrees at 13 bases. This CDR3 reads CASSGGTSGIYEQYF. CDR3 DNA: TGTGCCAGCAGTGGTGGGACTAGCGGGATATACGAGCAGTACTTC.